Listed below are T cell receptor beta chains from one sample, sequenced in a study of identifying expanded T cells in peripheral blood. Method: immunoSEQ multiplex PCR; TCRdb's copy keeps in-frame clones and lacks some. The sample includes approximately 120,000 clones, 88% seen only once; the top ten take just under 8.5%. Sample: blood. These receptors all come from a person aged 18-70 years in good health. Each CDR3 is given with its conserved first and last residue. Each record gives: clone size, J gene, D gene, V gene, CDR3 protein, CDR3 DNA. A D gene is named only where the DNA matches it firmly. Expanded clones are given a class, and other clones once, few, many or no size at all.

size: NA; J: TRBJ2-7; D: NA; V: TRBV6-5; CDR3: CASTGTTDYEQYF; DNA: TGTGCCAGCACCGGGACAACGGACTACGAGCAGTACTTC
size: NA; J: TRBJ2-7; D: TRBD2; V: TRBV11-1; CDR3: CASSHSGRMGYEQYF; DNA: TGTGCCAGCAGCCATAGCGGGAGAATGGGGTACGAGCAGTACTTC
size: NA; J: TRBJ1-4; D: NA; V: TRBV7-9; CDR3: CASSSDSATNEKLFF; DNA: TGTGCCAGCAGCTCGGACAGCGCAACTAATGAAAAACTGTTTTTT
size: NA; J: TRBJ2-3; D: NA; V: TRBV7-6; CDR3: CASSPSPSLTSTDTQYF; DNA: TGTGCCAGCAGCCCATCACCTAGCTTAACTAGCACAGATACGCAGTATTTT
size: NA; J: TRBJ1-6; D: NA; V: TRBV5-6; CDR3: CASSLGLTNSPLHF; DNA: TGTGCCAGCAGCTTAGGACTGACAAATTCACCCCTCCACTTT
size: once; J: TRBJ2-3; D: NA; V: TRBV7-9; CDR3: CASSLGTSTDTQYF; DNA: TGTGCCAGCAGCTTAGGTACTAGCACAGATACGCAGTATTTT
size: few; J: TRBJ1-5; D: TRBD1; V: TRBV7-9; CDR3: CAIGTGDNPQHF; DNA: TGTGCCATCGGGACAGGGGACAATCCCCAGCATTTT
size: NA; J: TRBJ1-1; D: TRBD1; V: TRBV6-1; CDR3: CASSFTGATEAFF; DNA: TGTGCCAGCAGTTTCACAGGGGCCACTGAAGCTTTCTTT
size: NA; J: TRBJ1-6; D: NA; V: TRBV7-2; CDR3: CASSLGTARTPVNSPLHF; DNA: TGTGCCAGCAGCTTAGGGACAGCGCGGACTCCTGTTAATTCACCCCTCCACTTT
size: NA; J: TRBJ2-2; D: NA; V: TRBV5-1; CDR3: CASSPTFSRPGELFF; DNA: TGCGCCAGCAGCCCCACCTTTAGCCGGCCCGGGGAGCTGTTTTTT
size: few; J: TRBJ1-2; D: NA; V: TRBV7-8; CDR3: CASSPSANWGYTF; DNA: TGTGCCAGCAGCCCAAGTGCGAATTGGGGCTACACCTTC
size: NA; J: TRBJ2-5; D: TRBD1; V: TRBV4-1; CDR3: CASSQEVRQGAYETQYF; DNA: TGCGCCAGCAGCCAAGAAGTCCGACAGGGGGCTTATGAGACCCAGTACTTC
size: once; J: TRBJ2-3; D: NA; V: TRBV28; CDR3: CASSLGGFGTDTQYF; DNA: TGTGCCAGCAGTTTAGGAGGGTTTGGCACAGATACGCAGTATTTT
size: NA; J: TRBJ2-7; D: TRBD1; V: TRBV5-1; CDR3: CASSLAGGAYEQYF; DNA: TGCGCCAGCAGCTTGGCAGGGGGCGCTTACGAGCAGTACTTC
size: NA; J: TRBJ1-1; D: NA; V: TRBV7-3; CDR3: CASSLMPALNTEAFF; DNA: TGTGCCAGCAGCTTAATGCCGGCTCTGAACACTGAAGCTTTCTTT
size: few; J: TRBJ2-7; D: TRBD1; V: TRBV11-1; CDR3: CASSLNGQGIYEQYF; DNA: TGTGCCAGCAGCTTAAATGGACAGGGGATCTACGAGCAGTACTTC
size: NA; J: TRBJ2-1; D: NA; V: TRBV20-1; CDR3: CSARLYNEQFF; DNA: TGCAGTGCTAGATTGTACAATGAGCAGTTCTTC
size: few; J: TRBJ1-4; D: TRBD1; V: TRBV19; CDR3: CASSRTGEEKLFF; DNA: TGTGCCAGTAGTAGGACAGGGGAAGAAAAACTGTTTTTT
size: NA; J: TRBJ2-7; D: TRBD1; V: TRBV19; CDR3: CASSMGQGVNEQYF; DNA: TGTGCCAGTAGTATGGGACAGGGTGTCAACGAGCAGTACTTC
size: NA; J: TRBJ2-7; D: TRBD1; V: TRBV9; CDR3: CASSVGSGQGSYEQYF; DNA: TGTGCCAGCAGCGTAGGATCGGGACAGGGCTCCTACGAGCAGTACTTC
size: NA; J: TRBJ2-1; D: TRBD1; V: TRBV2; CDR3: CASSSGQGSYNEQFF; DNA: TGTGCCAGCAGTTCGGGACAGGGGTCCTACAATGAGCAGTTCTTC
size: NA; J: TRBJ2-7; D: NA; V: TRBV27; CDR3: CATGTDHYEQYF; DNA: TGTGCCACCGGGACGGACCACTACGAGCAGTACTTC
size: NA; J: TRBJ1-2; D: NA; V: TRBV7-6; CDR3: CASSRGDTPRGYTF; DNA: TGTGCCAGCAGCCGCGGGGACACTCCGAGGGGCTACACCTTC
size: NA; J: TRBJ2-7; D: TRBD1; V: TRBV29-1; CDR3: CSVEDRVGGIDEQYF; DNA: TGCAGCGTTGAAGATCGAGTAGGGGGCATCGACGAGCAGTACTTC
size: NA; J: TRBJ1-5; D: NA; V: TRBV28; CDR3: CASTSRVPLNQPQHF; DNA: TGTGCCAGCACCTCCAGGGTCCCGCTTAATCAGCCCCAGCATTTT
size: once; J: TRBJ2-3; D: NA; V: TRBV6-5; CDR3: CASSPSPGTDTQYF; DNA: TGTGCCAGCAGCCCTTCGCCCGGCACAGATACGCAGTATTTT
size: NA; J: TRBJ2-4; D: NA; V: TRBV10-1; CDR3: CASSAGPKNIQYF; DNA: TGCGCCAGCAGTGCGGGTCCCAAAAACATTCAGTACTTC